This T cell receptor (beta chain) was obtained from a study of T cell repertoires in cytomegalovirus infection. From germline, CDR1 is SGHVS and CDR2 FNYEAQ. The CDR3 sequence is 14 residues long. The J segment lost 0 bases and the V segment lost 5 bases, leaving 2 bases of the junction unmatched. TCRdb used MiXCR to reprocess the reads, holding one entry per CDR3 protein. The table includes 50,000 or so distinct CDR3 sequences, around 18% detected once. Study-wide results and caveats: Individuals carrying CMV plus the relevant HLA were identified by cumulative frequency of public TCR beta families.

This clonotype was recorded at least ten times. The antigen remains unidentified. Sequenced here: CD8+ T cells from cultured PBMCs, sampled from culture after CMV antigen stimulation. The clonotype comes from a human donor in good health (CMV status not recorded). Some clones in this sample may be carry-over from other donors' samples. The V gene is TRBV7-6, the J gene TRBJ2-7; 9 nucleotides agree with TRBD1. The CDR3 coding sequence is TGTGCCAGCAGCAACAGGGGGCCCTCCTACGAGCAGTACTTC. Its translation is CASSNRGPSYEQYF.